The 22 T cell receptor beta chains given below trace back to one sample, sequenced in a study of Ad26.COV2.S vaccination and SARS-CoV-2 variants. Repertoires were generated with immunoSEQ multiplex PCR, while TCRdb's copy carries only in-frame clones and drops some. The sample holds about 400,000 clones, about 91% seen once. The treatment is: around 19 received Ad26.COV2.S at low or high dose, single or two shots; 5 received placebo; per-sample allocation not given. Specimens were obtained on day 63 following the first vaccine or placebo injection. The sample was peripheral blood, taken in a trial of Ad26.COV2.S vaccine versus placebo. These receptor sequences come from a person aged 18-65 years who received the Ad26.COV2.S COVID-19 vaccine or a placebo.

The J gene is TRBJ2-4, the V gene TRBV15; the match to TRBD2 covers 7 bases. Germline V lookup: CDR1 LNHNV, CDR2 YYDKDF (reference sequence). The CDR3 loop spans 18 amino acids. The ends lost 0 bases at V and 0 bases at J; junction bases unmatched: 8. The CDR3 reads CATSRDYEERGAKNIQYF. CDR3 sequence (DNA): TGTGCCACCAGCAGAGATTATGAGGAGCGGGGAGCCAAAAACATTCAGTACTTC.

This sequence joins TRBV30 and TRBJ1-5; perhaps TRBD1 as D (5 bases). Germline V gives CDR1 GTSNPN, CDR2 SVGIG (reference sequence). This CDR3 is 13 amino acids long. Trimming pared 5 bases from V and 6 bases from J, leaving 14 bases between. The chain's CDR3 is CAWAEGLGQPQHF. The CDR3 DNA sequence: TGTGCCTGGGCCGAGGGGCTGGGTCAGCCCCAGCATTTT.

The sample holds one count of this clone. V and J are TRBV5-6 and TRBJ2-7; perhaps TRBD1 as D (6 bases). The V and J ends lost 2 bases and 6 bases respectively, with 12 bases between them. Germline V gene data show CDR1 as SGHDT and CDR2 as YYEEEE. There are 13 residues in the CDR3. The CDR3: CASSFRGLGEQYF. The CDR3 DNA reads as TGTGCCAGCAGCTTCAGGGGCCTCGGCGAGCAGTACTTC.

V gene TRBV18 combines with J gene TRBJ2-5; 8 bases align to TRBD1. Losses at the gene ends were 3 bases for V and 6 bases for J; bases not matched to a gene: 15. Germline assignment: CDR1 KGHSH and CDR2 LQKENI. The length of the CDR3 is 17 residues. CDR3 sequence reads: CASSPKQTGALVKTQYF. The CDR3 nucleotides are TGTGCCAGCTCACCGAAACAGACAGGGGCCCTGGTTAAGACCCAGTACTTC.

V and J are TRBV13 and TRBJ2-3, with TRBD1 matching over 9 bases. Germline V gives CDR1 PRHDT, CDR2 FYEKMQ (reference sequence). The trim removed 3 bases at V and 6 bases at J, leaving 7 bases unmatched. The CDR3 runs to 15 residues. CDR3 protein: CASSFPDRGVDTQYF. DNA for the CDR3: TGTGCCAGCAGCTTCCCCGACAGGGGGGTGGATACGCAGTATTTT.

J is TRBJ2-7 and V is TRBV6-7; D may be TRBD1 or TRBD2 (5 bases each). TRBV6-7 is an ORF for which the function is uncertain. Trimming cost V 7 bases and J 5 bases, with 18 bases left between them. There are 14 residues in the CDR3. CDR3: CASISLLPGHEQYF. The CDR3 DNA follows: TGTGCCAGCATCTCTTTACTGCCGGGGCACGAGCAGTACTTC.

The chain uses TRBV28 and TRBJ1-2; the match to TRBD1 covers 9 bases. The CDR3 covers 18 residues. From germline, CDR1 is MDHEN and CDR2 SYDVKM. Germline trimming cut 4 bases from V and 1 base from J; bases unmatched to any gene: 13. The CDR3 DNA follows: TGTGCCAGCAGTTCCCGGAGAACGGGGACAGGGTTTAACTATGGCTACACCTTC. Its protein product is CASSSRRTGTGFNYGYTF.

The V gene is TRBV29-1, the J gene TRBJ1-1; TRBD1 matches 7 bases. The CDR3 consists of 14 residues. The J segment lost 9 bases and the V segment lost 4 bases, leaving 14 bases of the junction unmatched. Per the germline V gene, CDR1 is SQVTM and CDR2 is ANQGSEA. CDR3 residues: CSVVRFGDRGKAFF. The CDR3 nucleotides are TGCAGCGTTGTCAGATTCGGGGACAGAGGAAAAGCTTTCTTT.

The chain joins TRBV7-6 to TRBJ2-2; D might be TRBD1 (6 bases). With 1 base removed from V and 7 bases from J, the gap between germline ends came to 10 bases. CDR1 is SGHVS, CDR2 FNYEAQ, per germline. The length of the CDR3 is 14 residues. CDR3 bases: TGTGCCAGCAGCTTAGGTTCAGGGGTCGGGGAGCTGTTTTTT. Its translation: CASSLGSGVGELFF.

The rearrangement links TRBV5-1 to TRBJ1-6; D not certain. Trimming shortened V by 0 bases and J by 7 bases, and 14 bases separated the two germline ends. This CDR3 is built from 16 residues. Germline V CDR1 and CDR2: SGHRS, YFSETQ. CDR3 protein: CASSLGPGGTNSPLHF. Written as DNA, the CDR3 is TGCGCCAGCAGCTTGGGACCGGGTGGTACAAATTCACCCCTCCACTTT.

This chain links TRBV7-2 with TRBJ2-4; 7 bases line up with TRBD1. The length of the CDR3 is 14 residues. The ends lost 6 bases at V and 9 bases at J; junction bases unmatched: 11. Germline values: CDR1 SGHTA, CDR2 FQGNSA. CDR3 amino acids: CASRGGPRQGIQYF. CDR3 bases: TGTGCCAGCAGAGGGGGCCCGAGGCAAGGCATTCAGTACTTC.

This rearrangement joins TRBV5-4 to TRBJ1-1; D possibly corresponds to TRBD1 (6 bases). Germline CDR1 and CDR2: SGHNT and YYREEE (reference sequence). Trimming left V 3 bases short and J 11 bases short, with 20 bases between. This CDR3 has 14 residues. CDR3 protein: CASSSGQRRSRAFF. CDR3 bases: TGTGCCAGCAGCTCCGGACAGCGCCGGAGTCGGGCTTTCTTT.

J is TRBJ2-1 and V is TRBV5-4, with 7 bases aligning to TRBD2. J lost 0 bases, V lost 4 bases, and 4 bases had no gene match. Germline CDR1 reads SGHNT; CDR2 reads YYREEE (reference sequence). CDR3 length equals 15 residues. CDR3 residues: CASSSERGSYNEQFF. CDR3 DNA sequence: TGTGCCAGCAGCAGTGAGCGGGGCTCCTACAATGAGCAGTTCTTC. The full variable domain, rest sourced from reference TRBV5-4 and TRBJ2-1, is ETGVTQSPTHLIKTRGQQVTLRCSSQSGHNTVSWYQQALGQGPQFIFQYYREEENGRGNFPPRFSGLQFPNYSSELNVNALELDDSALYLCASSSERGSYNEQFFGPGTRLTVL.

The V gene is TRBV6-6, the J gene TRBJ2-1, with TRBD2 identical over 11 bases. The CDR3 length is 17 residues. Trimming took 5 bases from V and 8 from J; bases not matched to a gene: 14. CDR1 is MNHNY, CDR2 SVGAGI, per germline (reference sequence). The CDR3 loop is CASSRFSGRAGFDEQFF. The CDR3 coding sequence is TGTGCCAGCAGTCGTTTTAGCGGGAGGGCCGGTTTTGATGAGCAGTTCTTC.

The chain couples TRBV10-3 to TRBJ2-2; D unresolved. V shed 0 bases and J shed 7 bases, with 6 bases lying between them. The CDR3 has 13 amino acids. Germline V gene sequence: CDR1 ENHRY, CDR2 SYGVKD. This chain's CDR3 is CAISESMGGELFF. CDR3 coding DNA: TGTGCCATCAGTGAGTCGATGGGCGGGGAGCTGTTTTTT.

The chain links TRBV25-1 to TRBJ2-1; D assignment may be TRBD1 or TRBD2 (5 bases each). CDR1 is MGHDK, CDR2 SYGVNS, per germline. Trimming left V 5 bases short and J 10 bases short, with 18 bases between. The CDR3 is made up of 14 amino acids. CDR3 in amino acids: CASSLGTPGKEQFF. CDR3 nucleotides: TGTGCCAGCAGTCTGGGGACCCCGGGGAAGGAGCAGTTCTTC.

This chain links TRBV4-1 with TRBJ2-1; 7 positions agree with TRBD2. Germline values: CDR1 MGHRA, CDR2 YSYEKL. The CDR3 extends over 15 amino acids. Trimming took 2 bases from V and 9 from J; bases not matched to a gene: 10. CDR3 loop: CASSQQRDRASEQFF. The CDR3 nucleotides read TGCGCCAGCAGCCAACAGCGGGACCGGGCAAGTGAGCAGTTCTTC.

This clone showed up just a few times. The V call is TRBV7-8, the J call TRBJ1-1; D perhaps matches TRBD1 (6 bases). Per the germline V gene, CDR1 is SGHVS and CDR2 is FQNEAQ. The CDR3 runs to 13 residues. Trimming pared 3 bases from V and 7 bases from J, leaving 12 bases between. CDR3 nucleotide sequence: TGTGCCAGCAGCTTTAGAGAACAGGGTGAAGCTTTCTTT. Translation gives CASSFREQGEAFF.

The chain has TRBV30 and TRBJ1-3; D is perhaps TRBD1 (6 bases). Trimming removed 8 bases at V and 0 bases at J, with 11 bases between. CDR1 and CDR2 from the germline V gene are GTSNPN and SVGIG (reference sequence). This CDR3 spans 13 amino acids. The CDR3 region is CAGTGSSGNTIYF. CDR3 DNA: TGTGCCGGAACAGGGTCCTCTGGAAACACCATATATTTT.

The chain joins TRBV13 to TRBJ2-7; TRBD1 agrees at 8 bases. The CDR3 length is 15 residues. Germline values: CDR1 PRHDT, CDR2 FYEKMQ (reference sequence). Trimming at V came to 4 bases and at J to 5 bases, leaving 10 bases not matched to a gene. CDR3 protein: CASSSNPTGAHEQYF. The CDR3 DNA reads as TGTGCCAGCAGCTCCAACCCGACAGGGGCCCACGAGCAGTACTTC.

The chain carries TRBV10-3 and TRBJ1-2; 11 bases are shared with TRBD1. The V segment lost 10 bases and the J segment 3 bases; nucleotides outside the gene matches: 4. CDR3 length: 13 amino acids. CDR1 is ENHRY and CDR2 is SYGVKD in the germline V gene. Here the CDR3 DNA reads TGTGCCACCGGGACAGGGGGATACTATGGCTACACCTTC. As protein: CATGTGGYYGYTF.

The V gene is TRBV4-2, the J gene TRBJ2-3, with TRBD2 matching over 15 bases. V shed 3 bases and J 5 bases; nucleotides not matched to a gene: 3. CDR3 size: 16 residues. The germline gives CDR1 LGHNA, CDR2 YNFKEQ. CDR3 nucleotides: TGTGCCAGCAGCCATGGACTAGCGGGAGGGCAAGATACGCAGTATTTT. This gives the protein CASSHGLAGGQDTQYF.